This TCR beta chain was retrieved from a study of early T cells in non-severe SARS-CoV-2 infection. Turning to the study itself: Sequencing of bulk RNA from unsorted whole blood was done, without chain pairing.

V lost 6 bases to trimming and J lost 4 bases, with 15 bases between them. Germline assignment: CDR1 MNHNY and CDR2 SVGAGI (reference sequence). The CDR3 runs to 15 residues. TCRdb re-called the 5' RACE reads through MiXCR, storing one row per CDR3 protein. This repertoire shows under 95,000 distinct CDR3 sequences, 14% to 15% found once; its top ten account for less than 7%. The sequence came from an adult who was a healthcare worker with PCR-confirmed SARS-CoV-2 infection or an uninfected control (not recorded which). The chain combines TRBV6-6 with TRBJ1-4; no clear D gene. Sequences were obtained from whole blood. CDR3 sequence (DNA): TGTGCCAGCAGGAACCACCGAATCGGTAATGAAAAACTGTTTTTT. Protein product: CASRNHRIGNEKLFF.